The rows below give T cell receptor beta chains drawn from one sample of a study of blood T cell repertoires in COVID-19. The assay was immunoSEQ multiplex PCR, and TCRdb's table has in-frame clones only and misses some. The top ten hold around 5% of the sample, which has about 52,000 clones, approximately 89% seen once. Sequenced: peripheral blood. These receptor sequences come from a man in his sixties with active COVID-19. Both conserved end residues are part of each CDR3. D genes are given only for firm matches. Expanded clones get a size class; other rows say once, few or many, or leave the size out.

j_call d_call v_call clone_size cdr3_nt cdr3_aa
TRBJ2-7 NA TRBV18 NA TGTGCCAGCTCACCACCGAGTTTACCCTACGAGCAGTACTTC CASSPPSLPYEQYF
TRBJ2-4 NA TRBV6-2/TRBV6-3 NA TGTGCCAGCAGTATCCGAGCGCTAGCCAAAAACATTCAGTACTTC CASSIRALAKNIQYF
TRBJ2-7 TRBD2 TRBV29-1 medium-sized TGCAGCGTTGAAGATCGGAATAGCGGGAGCCCCTACGAGCAGTACTTC CSVEDRNSGSPYEQYF
TRBJ2-5 TRBD2 TRBV4-1 NA TGCGCCAGCAGCCAAGGGACTAGCGGGAGGCAAGAGACCCAGTACTTC CASSQGTSGRQETQYF
TRBJ1-4 NA TRBV9 NA TGTGCCAGCGGGAGAGGACTTGCAACTAATGAAAAACTGTTTTTT CASGRGLATNEKLFF
TRBJ2-2 NA TRBV6-1 NA TGTGCCAGCAGTGAGCGAGCTTCGGTCACCGGGGAGCTGTTTTTT CASSERASVTGELFF
TRBJ2-7 TRBD2 TRBV11-1 NA TGTGCCAGCAGCCAGACTAGCCAACCCTCCTACGAGCAGTACTTC CASSQTSQPSYEQYF
TRBJ2-3 TRBD1 TRBV7-2 NA TGTGCCAGCAGCTTAGCCGGGACAGGAAGAGATACGCAGTATTTT CASSLAGTGRDTQYF
TRBJ2-7 TRBD1 TRBV7-2 NA TGTGCCAGCAGCCTGGGACAGTGGGCGGGCGAGCAGTACTTC CASSLGQWAGEQYF
TRBJ2-5 TRBD1 TRBV27 NA TGTGCCAGCAGTGGGACAGGGGCGGGGGAGACCCAGTACTTC CASSGTGAGETQYF
TRBJ2-3 TRBD2 TRBV5-4 NA TGTGCCAGCAGCTTGGAGGGTTCTAGCGGCCGAGAGTATTTT CASSLEGSSGREYF
TRBJ2-7 NA TRBV5-6 NA TGTGCCAGCAGCTTGGACAGGGGAGGCTACGAGCAGTACTTC CASSLDRGGYEQYF
TRBJ2-7 TRBD1 TRBV12-3/TRBV12-4 NA TGTGCCAGCAGCACAGGGGTGGTGTACGAGCAGTACTTC CASSTGVVYEQYF
TRBJ2-1 NA TRBV7-2 NA TGTGCCAGCAGCCCCCAAGGCGGAACTAATAACAATGAGCAGTTCTTC CASSPQGGTNNNEQFF
TRBJ2-5 TRBD2 TRBV4-1 NA TGCGCCAGCAGCCAATGGACTAGAGAGGGAGAGACCCAGTACTTC CASSQWTREGETQYF
TRBJ2-3 NA TRBV4-2 NA TGTGCCAGCAGCACCTACGGGAGAACAGATACGCAGTATTTT CASSTYGRTDTQYF
TRBJ2-1 TRBD2 TRBV9 NA TGTGCCAGCAGCGTGATGACTAGCGGGCCTTACAATGAGCAGTTCTTC CASSVMTSGPYNEQFF
TRBJ2-1 TRBD1 TRBV19 NA TGTGCCAGTAGTATGGGGACAGGGAGTTACAATGAGCAGTTCTTC CASSMGTGSYNEQFF
TRBJ2-5 NA TRBV27 once TGTGCCAGCAGCCTAGGCCGGGACTCCAATCGCCAAGAGACCCAGTACTTC CASSLGRDSNRQETQYF
TRBJ2-6 NA TRBV3-1/TRBV3-2 NA TGTGCCAGCAGCCAACATCATCCGGGAAATTCTGGGGCCAACGTCCTGACTTTC CASSQHHPGNSGANVLTF
TRBJ2-1 TRBD2 TRBV10-3 NA TGTGCCATCAGTGAACCTCGGCGGACTAGCGGGGGTAATGAGCAGTTCTTC CAISEPRRTSGGNEQFF
TRBJ2-7 TRBD1 TRBV18 NA TGTGCCAGCTCCGGACAGGGTCACCAGTACTTC CASSGQGHQYF
TRBJ2-7 TRBD2 TRBV10-3 NA TGTGCCATTGGGGGGAATAGCGGGACCAATTACTACGAGCAGTACTTC CAIGGNSGTNYYEQYF
TRBJ2-3 TRBD2 TRBV7-3 NA TGTGCCAGCAGCCTCGGACTAGTGACAGATACGCAGTATTTT CASSLGLVTDTQYF
TRBJ2-3 NA TRBV28 NA TGTGCCAGCAGTTCGGGGGGCCCCACAGATACGCAGTATTTT CASSSGGPTDTQYF
TRBJ2-7 TRBD1 TRBV7-9 NA TGTGCCAGCAGCTTAGCGGGACAGGGGGGCGAGCAGTACTTC CASSLAGQGGEQYF
TRBJ2-3 NA TRBV12-2 NA TGTGCAAGTCGTTCACTAACGCAGTATTTT CASRSLTQYF
TRBJ1-4 NA TRBV30 NA TGTGCCTGGAGTGGCCTGGGGAGTCCTAATGAAAAACTGTTTTTT CAWSGLGSPNEKLFF
TRBJ2-5 NA TRBV7-6 few TGTGCCAGCAGCCGTAAAACGGACAGCTCAGAGACCCAGTACTTC CASSRKTDSSETQYF
TRBJ2-1 TRBD2 TRBV28 NA TGTGCCAGCAGTTTACAGCGGGAGAGGGGCAATGAGCAGTTCTTC CASSLQRERGNEQFF
TRBJ2-7 TRBD2 TRBV7-2 NA TGTGCCAGCAGCGCCTCAGGACTAGCGGGATCTTACGAGCAGTACTTC CASSASGLAGSYEQYF
TRBJ2-3 TRBD1 TRBV5-1 NA TGCGCCAGCAGGGGACAGGGGAGCACAGATACGCAGTATTTT CASRGQGSTDTQYF
TRBJ1-3 TRBD1 TRBV6-2/TRBV6-3 NA TGTGCCAGCAGTTCCGGGACAGGGGCTGATGGAAACACCATATATTTT CASSSGTGADGNTIYF
TRBJ1-2 TRBD1 TRBV30 once TGTGCCTGGAGTGAGTTCGGGGACAGGGGTAACTATGGCTACACCTTC CAWSEFGDRGNYGYTF
TRBJ2-1 TRBD2 TRBV10-3 NA TGTGCCATCAGTGCCGGGACTAGCGGAGGGCAGGGGCAGTTCTTC CAISAGTSGGQGQFF
TRBJ2-7 TRBD2 TRBV7-2 NA TGTGCCAGCAGCACCGGGACTAGCGGGAGGAGGTACGAGCAGTACTTC CASSTGTSGRRYEQYF
TRBJ2-5 NA TRBV2 once TGTGCCAGCAGTGAGCATATGGGGTCCAGGGGTCGCCAAGAGACCCAGTACTTC CASSEHMGSRGRQETQYF
TRBJ1-2 TRBD1 TRBV6-5 NA TGTGCCAGCAGATTTCGGGGACAGACTAACTATGGCTACACCTTC CASRFRGQTNYGYTF
TRBJ1-5 TRBD1 TRBV6-5 NA TGTGCCAGCAGCAAGACAGGGGGTAACAATCAGCCCCAGCATTTT CASSKTGGNNQPQHF
TRBJ2-4 TRBD2 TRBV29-1 NA TGCAGCGTTGACAGGGTAGAGACTAGCCTCAAAAACATTCAGTACTTC CSVDRVETSLKNIQYF